This TCR beta chain was identified during a study of blood T cells in healthy people across ages (dated by TCRdb to the mid-2010s). Regarding the complete study: Template switching captured roughly one uniquely barcoded TCR beta cDNA molecule per two T cells in model experiments. Using deep sequencing normalized with unique cDNA molecular identifiers, the study measured how TCR beta repertoire diversity changes with age. The donors were split into four age groups: young (average about 16 years), middle-aged (roughly 42), aged (approximately 60) and long-lived (approximately 80). To avoid experimental bias, donors of different ages were distributed randomly across sequencing lanes. Using the same blood draw, the study looked at two additional independent replicas of 1 million unique cDNA reads for two donors, one aged 18 to 30 and the other aged 80 or older.

Overall study results and their limits: The CMV infection status of donors was not known, potentially confounding age-related changes in expanded clonotypes. Observed TCR beta diversity per million T cells fell roughly linearly with age, and a significant reduction was already apparent by age roughly 40. Compared with the aged group, the long-lived group had more naive CD4+ T cells, fewer expanded clones and increased TCR diversity, suggesting age selection. Observed TCR beta diversity correlated strongly with the percentage of naive T cells measured by flow cytometry. Total diversity estimates from one million sequenced T cells were considered lower bounds and underestimates. Conclusive comparison of naive and antigen-experienced compartments was prevented by the profiling of bulk unsorted PBMCs.

The library was prepared using 5' RACE. Reads for this sample came from an Illumina HiSeq 2500. A second 7 to 11 cycle PCR used a sample-barcoded 5' primer and a J-beta primer mix. Each TCR beta cDNA molecule received a unique molecular identifier from a template-switch 5' adaptor carrying 12 random nucleotides. Each sample yielded at least 2.5 million CDR3-containing paired-end reads. First-strand cDNA synthesis was performed from all RNA using the Mint cDNA synthesis kit, with priming by a TRBC-specific oligonucleotide. Following uracil-DNA glycosylase treatment, a first 18-cycle PCR with universal primers M1SS and BC2_uni_R was performed on all cDNA. Turning to the authors' computational methods: For normalization, 1 million high-quality reads, each with a distinct molecular identifier, were randomly selected from each sample. Instead of being binned into consensus sequences, reads that shared molecular identifiers were thrown out. MiTCR, run with a Q25 quality threshold and the strictest error-elimination algorithm, handled CDR3 identification, clonotype clustering and error correction. A nonparametric unseen species model using Euler transformation provided a lower-bound estimate of total TCR beta diversity. TCRdb reprocessed the public reads (quality trimming at Q25 with fastp, clone calling with MiXCR) and kept in-frame beta chains. Here each entry gathers all rows of one CDR3 protein and keeps the most common genes and DNA. These V and J calls originate from TCRdb's pipeline instead of the authors' own analysis. For this sample the table gives 1.5 million to 2 million distinct CDR3 sequences, of which about 28% were detected only once. The top ten clones comprise around 7.7% of the sample.

V loses 3 bases, J loses 2 bases, and the germline ends lie 12 bases apart. From cysteine to phenylalanine, the CDR3 is 14 amino acids long. Only the CDR3 DNA is retained, 42 bases long and in frame from the first base. As encoded in the germline V gene (reference sequence), CDR1 is DFQATT while CDR2 is SNEGSKA. The roughly 38 donors, aged roughly 6 to 95 years, were systemically healthy Caucasian individuals from Russia. Each donor gave 9 to 10 milliliters of peripheral blood, collected into EDTA-treated Vacutainer tubes. Ficoll-Paque density-gradient centrifugation was used to isolate PBMCs, with at least 7 million obtained per sample. Total RNA was extracted from PBMCs with Trizol reagent, with at least 5.5 micrograms obtained per sample. The percentages of naive CD45RAhigh/CD27high T cells were determined by flow cytometry on a PBMC aliquot from every donor. This clonotype was seen only a few times. This clone's antigen is unknown. There are no base qualities to consult, and no much larger clone falls within one base.

The sample was blood. Here the chain combines TRBV20-1 and TRBJ2-3, with no reliable assignment of the D segment. The receptor was derived from a young woman in good health. The DNA sequence is given as TGCAGTGCTAGGTCCCCTAGGGCCACAGATACGCAGTATTTT. It specifies CSARSPRATDTQYF.